Listed below are T cell receptor beta chains from one sample, sequenced in a study of T cell responses to AZD1222 COVID-19 vaccine. Some clones are missing from TCRdb's copy, which holds only in-frame ones; the method was immunoSEQ multiplex PCR. The repertoire includes 64,000 or so clones, less than 90% of them detected once, and 6.5% to 8% sits in the top ten. The input for sequencing was peripheral blood, taken on day 0 of AZD1222 vaccination. Source of these receptors: an adult in good health. CDR3s include the opening cysteine and the closing phenylalanine or tryptophan. D genes are given only for firm matches. Some rows mark clone size as missing; the rest say once, few, many or name a class of expanded clone.

-	-	TRBV5-1	TRBJ1-1	TGCGCCAGCCACCCAGGACAGACGAACACTGAAGCTTTCTTT	CASHPGQTNTEAFF
-	-	TRBV5-1	TRBJ1-6	TGCGCCAGCAGCTTGGGCCAGAGCTATAATTCACCCCTCCACTTT	CASSLGQSYNSPLHF
-	TRBD1	TRBV6-1	TRBJ1-5	TGTGCCAGCAGTGAAGAGTCAGGGGGTGGGCAGCCCCAGCATTTT	CASSEESGGGQPQHF
-	-	TRBV10-3	TRBJ1-2	TGTGCCATCAGTTCCGACAGGAGACCTTATGGCTACACCTTC	CAISSDRRPYGYTF
few	TRBD1	TRBV3-1/TRBV3-2	TRBJ2-7	TGTGCCAGCAGCCCTCGAGGCTGGGACAGGCGGCACTTC	CASSPRGWDRRHF
-	TRBD1	TRBV5-1	TRBJ2-7	TGCGCCAGCAGCTTGTTTAGGACAGGTACCCCTATGGAGCAGTACTTC	CASSLFRTGTPMEQYF
-	-	TRBV3-1/TRBV3-2	TRBJ1-3	TGTGCCAGCAGCCCCGCTAGATCCTCTGGAAACACCATATATTTT	CASSPARSSGNTIYF
-	-	TRBV7-8	TRBJ1-5	TGTGCCAGCAGCTCCCGGACTAGACAGAGCAATCAGCCCCAGCATTTT	CASSSRTRQSNQPQHF
-	-	TRBV5-1	TRBJ2-3	TGCGCCAGCAGCTTAGTGGGAACCCCCCGGGATACGCAGTATTTT	CASSLVGTPRDTQYF
-	-	TRBV9	TRBJ2-1	TGTGCCAGCAGCGCCGGAAATCGGGGGGCCTACTACAATGAGCAGTTCTTC	CASSAGNRGAYYNEQFF
-	TRBD1	TRBV27	TRBJ2-7	TGTGCCAGCAGGACAGGGGGGGACTCCTACGAGCAGTACTTC	CASRTGGDSYEQYF
-	TRBD1	TRBV9	TRBJ1-2	TGTGCCAGCAGCGAGAACAGACAGGGCTACTATGGCTACACCTTC	CASSENRQGYYGYTF
-	-	TRBV28	TRBJ1-4	TGTGCCAGCAGTTTAAGGCCAGGGGCGGGATCCTTTGATGAAAAACTGTTTTTT	CASSLRPGAGSFDEKLFF
-	-	TRBV19	TRBJ1-3	TGTGCCAGTACCCCGGGTTTTGATGGAAACACCATATATTTT	CASTPGFDGNTIYF
once	-	TRBV20-1	TRBJ2-1	TGCAGTGCCGGTCCCTTAGGGTTGCAGTTCTTC	CSAGPLGLQFF
-	-	TRBV5-1	TRBJ2-7	TGCGCCAGCACCTGGAGGTATCAGCAGTACTTC	CASTWRYQQYF
-	-	TRBV7-2	TRBJ2-7	TGTGCCAGCAGCGGGTGGACTGGCTACGAGCAGTACTTC	CASSGWTGYEQYF
-	TRBD2	TRBV4-2	TRBJ2-5	TGTGCCAGCAGCCAAGATCCCATGACTAGCGGGGCCATGGGGGAGACCCAGTACTTC	CASSQDPMTSGAMGETQYF
-	-	TRBV5-6	TRBJ1-2	TGTGCCAGCAGCTTGTCGGGGATACATGGCTACACCTTC	CASSLSGIHGYTF
-	-	TRBV6-5	TRBJ1-2	TGTGCCAGCAGACGAGGAAGGGGCTACACCTTC	CASRRGRGYTF
-	-	TRBV9	TRBJ2-4	TGTGCCAGCAGCGTAGGAGGGAGTAAAAACATTCAGTACTTC	CASSVGGSKNIQYF
-	TRBD1	TRBV2	TRBJ1-6	TGTGCCAGCAGACCGGGACAGGGGGGCTATAATTCACCCCTCCACTTT	CASRPGQGGYNSPLHF
-	TRBD1	TRBV6-1	TRBJ2-2	TGTGCCAGCAGTGATCGAAGGACAGGGAACACCGGGGAGCTGTTTTTT	CASSDRRTGNTGELFF
once	TRBD2	TRBV4-1	TRBJ2-7	TGCGCCAGCAGCCAAGAAAAGCGGGGGGGCGATTACGAGCAGTACTTC	CASSQEKRGGDYEQYF
once	-	TRBV29-1	TRBJ2-7	TGCAGCGTTGAAGGGGACTCCACAGGTCTGAGCTCCTACGAGCAGTACTTC	CSVEGDSTGLSSYEQYF
-	-	TRBV5-1	TRBJ1-3	TGCGCCAGCAGCTTGGTGGGTCAGGGTGAAGTTGGAAACACCATATATTTT	CASSLVGQGEVGNTIYF
once	-	TRBV29-1	TRBJ2-2	TGCAGCGTTGAAGATCCGGCGGGCAGGGGGAACACCGGGGAGCTGTTTTTT	CSVEDPAGRGNTGELFF
once	TRBD2	TRBV5-1	TRBJ2-3	TGCGCCAGCAGTAAGCGGGGGGGCACAGATACGCAGTATTTT	CASSKRGGTDTQYF
-	TRBD1	TRBV4-3	TRBJ2-7	TGCGCCAGCAGCCAAGGACAGGGCCCTTCCTACGAGCAGTACTTC	CASSQGQGPSYEQYF
-	-	TRBV28	TRBJ1-5	TGTGCCAGCAAATTATCAGGGAACCAGCCCCAGCATTTT	CASKLSGNQPQHF
-	-	TRBV2	TRBJ1-6	TGTGCCAGCAGTGAAATAAGCAGCTCCTATAATTCACCCCTCCACTTT	CASSEISSSYNSPLHF
-	-	TRBV19	TRBJ1-1	TGTGCCAGTAGTATTTCCGGGGCCCTGAACACTGAAGCTTTCTTT	CASSISGALNTEAFF
-	-	TRBV19	TRBJ2-1	TGTGCCAGTAGTACCTCCGGGGCCAGGGGGGCGAATGAGCAGTTCTTC	CASSTSGARGANEQFF
-	-	TRBV18	TRBJ1-1	TGTGCCAGCTCACCAGGGGTGAAGGACACTGAAGCTTTCTTT	CASSPGVKDTEAFF
-	-	TRBV16	TRBJ1-4	TGTGCCAGCACCCGCGGGGCTAATGAAAAACTGTTTTTT	CASTRGANEKLFF
-	TRBD1	TRBV27	TRBJ2-7	TGTGCCAGCAGTCCCCAAAACAGGGGATCGTACGAGCAGTACTTC	CASSPQNRGSYEQYF
-	-	TRBV7-9	TRBJ1-1	TGTGCCAGCAGCTTAGTGGAACAGAACACTGAAGCTTTCTTT	CASSLVEQNTEAFF
-	TRBD1	TRBV7-7	TRBJ2-5	TGTGCCAGCAGCTCGACAGGGGAGACCCAGTACTTC	CASSSTGETQYF
-	TRBD1	TRBV29-1	TRBJ2-1	TGCAGCGTGCCCCTGGGCAGGGGGAGCTCCTACAATGAGCAGTTCTTC	CSVPLGRGSSYNEQFF